The 25 T cell receptor beta chains in this list originate from one sample, sequenced in a study of Graves' ophthalmopathy and Graves' hyperthyroidism. For repertoire sequencing, the TCR beta CDR3 regions were amplified from RNA transcripts. HTBI primers were employed in first-round RT-PCR, then a second-round multiplex PCR followed. TCRdb ran MiXCR on the multiplex PCR reads and lists one entry per CDR3 protein. This sample has fewer than 650,000 distinct CDR3 sequences, with 20% to 25% found just once. The material sequenced was peripheral blood. Receptors originate from a woman between 18 and 29 years old with stable Graves' hyperthyroidism. Some clones in this sample may be carry-over from other donors' samples.

In DNA, the CDR3 is TGCAGTGCTAGAGAAGGAGGGGAGCTGTTTTTT. Translating it yields CSAREGGELFF. J is TRBJ2-2 and V is TRBV20-1; D is unresolved. Germline CDR1 DFQATT, CDR2 SNEGSKA (reference sequence). Trimming shortened V by 0 bases and J by 8 bases, and 4 bases separated the two germline ends. The CDR3 loop spans 11 amino acids.

This clonotype showed up many times. V is TRBV6-5 and J is TRBJ1-2, with 8 bases that match TRBD1. The V gene end was trimmed by 3 bases and the J gene end by 4 bases; junction bases not matched to a gene: 10. The CDR3 has 16 amino acids. The germline gives CDR1 MNHEY, CDR2 SVGAGI. The CDR3 DNA is TGTGCCAGCAGTTATGTGGACAGGGTTCTCCCCTATGGCTACACCTTC. It is translated as CASSYVDRVLPYGYTF.

The rearrangement joins TRBV7-2 to TRBJ2-5; the D gene is possibly TRBD1 (8 bases). Germline V CDR1 and CDR2: SGHTA, FQGNSA. The CDR3 is 14 residues long. V was trimmed by 3 bases and J by 7 bases, leaving 15 bases between them. This CDR3 is CASSFRTGRGTQYF. CDR3 nucleotides: TGTGCCAGCAGCTTCCGGACAGGGAGGGGGACCCAGTACTTC.

The sample holds a few counts of this clonotype. The CDR3 DNA reads TGTGCTGCCTTATCCAGGGGTGGTCAGCCCCAGCATTTT. This codes for CAALSRGGQPQHF. The chain employs TRBV7-9 and TRBJ1-5, with a possible D match to TRBD1 (6 bases). Per the germline V gene, CDR1 is SEHNR and CDR2 is FQNEAQ (reference sequence). The CDR3 is 13 residues long.

The table lists this clonotype with many counts. This chain joins TRBV29-1 and TRBJ1-2, with D maybe TRBD1 (5 bases). V was shortened by 3 bases and J by 6 bases, with 17 bases between the two germline ends. The CDR3 loop spans 14 amino acids. Per germline, CDR1 SQVTM and CDR2 ANQGSEA. For the CDR3, the DNA is TGCAGCGTTGACAACGGGGTGGCGGGGCATGGCTACACCTTC. It translates to CSVDNGVAGHGYTF. Complete variable domain (other parts from reference TRBV29-1 and TRBJ1-2): SAVISQKPSRDICQRGTSLTIQCQVDSQVTMMFWYRQQPGQSLTLIATANQGSEATYESGFVIDKFPISRPNLTFSTLTVSNMSPEDSSIYLCSVDNGVAGHGYTFGSGTRLTVV.

V and J are TRBV6-5 and TRBJ1-2, with D perhaps TRBD1 (6 bases). The CDR3 is 16 amino acids. Germline CDR1 MNHEY, CDR2 SVGAGI. V was trimmed by 0 bases and J by 4 bases, leaving 15 bases between them. CDR3 in amino acids: CASSYSGGGKSYGYTF. Written as DNA, the CDR3 is TGTGCCAGCAGTTACTCAGGAGGGGGAAAGTCCTATGGCTACACCTTC.

This clonotype was seen repeatedly, ten times or more. The chain couples TRBV6-1 to TRBJ1-3; D unresolved. Germline lookup yields CDR1 MNHNS and CDR2 SASEGT. V was trimmed by 1 base and J by 4 bases, leaving 14 bases between them. This CDR3 is built from 16 residues. CDR3 in amino acids: CASSEVLDMVGNTIYF. In DNA form, the CDR3 reads TGTGCCAGCAGTGAAGTGTTGGATATGGTGGGAAACACCATATATTTT.

This chain connects TRBV11-1 to TRBJ2-7, with D perhaps matching TRBD1 (6 bases). This CDR3 is built from 12 residues. The ends were cut back, 3 bases at V and 10 bases at J, with 13 bases in the middle. Germline V gene lookup returns CDR1 SGHAT and CDR2 FQDESV (reference sequence). The CDR3, as DNA: TGTGCCAGCAGCTTTAACAGGGAGAGCCAGTACTTC. This encodes CASSFNRESQYF.

Ten or more counts support this clonotype. The junction shows a germline mismatch at one end, possibly a read error. This rearrangement joins TRBV27 to TRBJ2-3; TRBD2 matches 8 bases. Per the germline V gene, CDR1 is MNHEY and CDR2 is SMNVEV (reference sequence). This CDR3 comprises 16 residues. The CDR3 region has the DNA TGTGCCAGCGGTTTAGCGGGATCCTCTATCACAGATACGCAGTATTTT. Its protein product is CASGLAGSSITDTQYF.

This clonotype was detected many times. CDR3 DNA: TGTGCCAGCAGTCGAGTCGAGACAGGGTCTATCTACGAGCAGTACTTC. It encodes CASSRVETGSIYEQYF. The chain joins TRBV7-6 to TRBJ2-7, with 7 positions matching TRBD1. Germline-derived CDR1 and CDR2 are SGHVS and FNYEAQ. Losses at the gene ends were 6 bases for V and 3 bases for J; bases not matched to a gene: 14. CDR3 size: 16 residues.

Points on this clonotype: One end of the junction varies from germline; a read error may be responsible. The chain employs TRBV20-1 and TRBJ1-5, with D possibly being TRBD1 (6 bases). The CDR3 totals 12 residues. Germline V gene data show CDR1 as DFQATT and CDR2 as SNEGSKA (reference sequence). This CDR3 reads CSGGGSNQPQHF. The CDR3 nucleotides read TGCAGTGGCGGGGGCAGCAACCAGCCCCAGCATTTT.

The sample holds many counts of this clonotype. The chain employs TRBV6-5 and TRBJ1-5; a weak D match, TRBD1 (6 bases). The V end was cut by 7 bases, the J end by 4 bases, with 14 bases between. The germline gives CDR1 MNHEY, CDR2 SVGAGI. This CDR3 is built from 14 residues. Here the CDR3 reads CASTLGQINQPQHF. The CDR3 nucleotides read TGTGCCAGCACTTTAGGACAGATAAATCAGCCCCAGCATTTT.

Regarding this clonotype: A much bigger clone sits one base away, suggesting this may be a read error. The V call is TRBV12-3 or TRBV12-4, the J call TRBJ2-7; 7 bases match TRBD2. The CDR3 consists of 15 residues. The CDR3 DNA reads as TGTGCCAGCAGCCACGGGACTACTAACTCCGACGAGCAGTACTTC. Its protein product is CASSHGTTNSDEQYF.

This clonotype was recorded many times. The rearrangement links TRBV28 to TRBJ2-7; TRBD1 matches 8 bases. Germline trimming cut 1 base from V and 3 bases from J; bases unmatched to any gene: 8. CDR1 and CDR2 from the germline V gene are MDHEN and SYDVKM. The CDR3 has 16 residues. CDR3 bases: TGTGCCAGCAGTTTATCTTTGACAGGGGCGAACTACGAGCAGTACTTC. The encoded protein is CASSLSLTGANYEQYF.

This clonotype was seen at least ten times. Being one base from a much bigger clone, this may be a read error. The chain has TRBV28 and TRBJ1-5; D gene ambiguous. Between the trimmed V and J ends, which lost 3 bases and 7 bases, there was a span of 4 bases. This CDR3 has 11 amino acids. From germline, CDR1 is MDHEN and CDR2 SYDVKM. The CDR3 protein is CASSFEQPQHF. For the CDR3, the DNA is TGTGCCAGCAGTTTTGAACAGCCCCAGCATTTT.

This clonotype was seen at least ten times. The V and J genes are TRBV10-3 and TRBJ2-4; no definite D call. Trimming pared 0 bases from V and 0 bases from J, leaving 12 bases between. The CDR3 has 17 residues. From germline, CDR1 is ENHRY and CDR2 SYGVKD. DNA for the CDR3: TGTGCCATCAGTGAGTCGGACGGAAGTTTAGCCAAAAACATTCAGTACTTC. Its translation: CAISESDGSLAKNIQYF.

Ten or more counts support this clonotype. The chain employs TRBV13 and TRBJ1-1; 7 nucleotides align to TRBD1. The germline V gene has CDR1 PRHDT and CDR2 FYEKMQ (reference sequence). The CDR3 contains 13 residues. Trimming took 9 bases from V and 3 from J; bases not matched to a gene: 7. CDR3 protein: CASNQGGDTEAFF. The CDR3 DNA is TGTGCCAGTAACCAGGGGGGGGACACTGAAGCTTTCTTT.

The chain carries TRBV20-1 and TRBJ2-5; 13 nucleotides match TRBD2. The CDR3 is 18 residues long. Germline lookup yields CDR1 DFQATT and CDR2 SNEGSKA (reference sequence). V gave up 3 bases and J gave up 2 bases; unmatched junction bases: 12. In nucleotides, the CDR3 is TGCAGTGCTAGGTTTGTCGGACTAGCGGGAGTAATACAAGAGACCCAGTACTTC. Translating gives CSARFVGLAGVIQETQYF.

The chain carries TRBV12-3 or TRBV12-4 and TRBJ1-2, with 7 nucleotides matching TRBD1. The ends lost 6 bases at V and 4 bases at J; junction bases unmatched: 8. The CDR3 is 14 amino acids. CDR3 sequence (DNA): TGTGCCAGCAGGTCTACAGGGGCCCTCTATGGCTACACCTTC. It specifies CASRSTGALYGYTF.

This clonotype was counted ten times or more. The chain joins TRBV12-3 or TRBV12-4 to TRBJ2-5; no reliable D call. This CDR3 has 14 amino acids. V shed 6 bases and J shed 1 base, with 12 bases lying between them. CDR3 sequence reads: CASRPGSTQETQYF. DNA for the CDR3: TGTGCCAGCAGACCCGGGTCTACCCAAGAGACCCAGTACTTC.

The sample holds many counts of this clonotype. The chain carries TRBV4-2 and TRBJ1-1; D possibly corresponds to TRBD1 (6 bases). This CDR3 comprises 16 residues. CDR1 is LGHNA, CDR2 YNFKEQ, per germline. Trimming stripped 4 bases from V and 1 base from J, with 16 bases between. Written as DNA, the CDR3 is TGTGCCAGCAGCCTACCGGGACAAAGGGGGAACACTGAAGCTTTCTTT. Translating gives CASSLPGQRGNTEAFF.

The genes are TRBV6-1 and TRBJ1-2; 9 nucleotides match TRBD1. The CDR3 totals 15 residues. The germline gives CDR1 MNHNS, CDR2 SASEGT. V shed 5 bases, J shed 5 bases, and the junction held 9 bases outside the gene matches. CDR3 in amino acids: CASSRTGGGGYGYTF. The DNA of the CDR3 is TGTGCCAGCAGTCGTACAGGGGGCGGTGGGTATGGCTACACCTTC.

In its sample, this clonotype was seen many times. The V and J genes are TRBV11-2 and TRBJ2-5; D perhaps matches TRBD2 (5 bases). The V end lost 2 bases, the J end lost 5 bases, and 12 bases lay between the germline ends. CDR1 and CDR2 (germline): SGHAT, FQNNGV. The CDR3 is 14 amino acids. CDR3 coding DNA: TGTGCCAGCAGCTTATATCGGTCGGGGGAGACCCAGTACTTC. It is translated as CASSLYRSGETQYF. The whole variable domain, remainder taken from reference TRBV11-2 and TRBJ2-5, is EAGVAQSPRYKIIEKRQSVAFWCNPISGHATLYWYQQILGQGPKLLIQFQNNGVVDDSQLPKDRFSAERLKGVDSTLKIQPAKLEDSAVYLCASSLYRSGETQYFGPGTRLLVL.

This clonotype was seen once. V is TRBV15 and J is TRBJ2-5; tentatively, D is TRBD1 or TRBD2 (5 bases each). Trimming pared 3 bases from V and 5 bases from J, leaving 19 bases between. CDR3 size: 16 residues. Germline CDR1 is LNHNV and CDR2 is YYDKDF (reference sequence). The chain's CDR3 is CATSRGRIIRGETQYF. In DNA, the CDR3 is TGTGCCACCAGCAGGGGTAGAATCATCCGGGGCGAGACCCAGTACTTC.

J is TRBJ2-5 and V is TRBV6-1; 9 nucleotides match TRBD1. Losses at the gene ends were 6 bases for V and 1 base for J; bases not matched to a gene: 6. CDR1 and CDR2 from the germline V gene are MNHNS and SASEGT. The CDR3 runs 15 residues. CDR3 protein: CASRPGTGLQETQYF. The CDR3 nucleotides read TGTGCCAGCAGGCCCGGGACAGGGCTCCAAGAGACCCAGTACTTC.